Listed below are T cell receptor beta chains from one sample, sequenced in a study of blood T cell repertoires in COVID-19. Clones were sequenced by immunoSEQ multiplex PCR, and TCRdb holds only the in-frame ones, with some missing. The repertoire holds 250,000 or so clones, with roughly nine tenths as singletons. The material sequenced was peripheral blood. The receptors come from a man aged 35 to 55 with active or convalescent COVID-19. The CDR3 runs from the conserved cysteine through the conserved F or W. A D gene is named only where the DNA matches it firmly. Size tells how often a clone was seen (once, few, many) or the class of an expanded clone, and some rows leave it out.

j_call: TRBJ2-1; d_call: NA; clone_size: NA; v_call: TRBV6-4; cdr3_aa: CASSDLGADNEQFF; cdr3_nt: TGTGCCAGCAGTGATTTAGGGGCCGACAATGAGCAGTTCTTC
j_call: TRBJ1-1; d_call: TRBD1; clone_size: NA; v_call: TRBV3-1/TRBV3-2; cdr3_aa: CASSQFSGAGGLGTEAFF; cdr3_nt: TGTGCCAGCAGCCAATTCTCTGGGGCAGGGGGGTTAGGTACTGAAGCTTTCTTT
j_call: TRBJ2-5; d_call: TRBD1; clone_size: NA; v_call: TRBV5-4; cdr3_aa: CASSPGTGQETQYF; cdr3_nt: TGTGCCAGCAGCCCTGGGACAGGCCAAGAGACCCAGTACTTC
j_call: TRBJ2-5; d_call: TRBD2; clone_size: NA; v_call: TRBV4-1; cdr3_aa: CASSPQGAGGPRETQYF; cdr3_nt: TGCGCCAGCAGCCCCCAAGGAGCGGGAGGGCCCCGGGAGACCCAGTACTTC
j_call: TRBJ2-1; d_call: NA; clone_size: NA; v_call: TRBV12-3/TRBV12-4; cdr3_aa: CASSPRPGEQFF; cdr3_nt: TGTGCCAGCAGTCCCCGACCCGGGGAGCAGTTCTTC
j_call: TRBJ1-3; d_call: NA; clone_size: NA; v_call: TRBV5-1; cdr3_aa: CASSLEYRSEGNTIYF; cdr3_nt: TGCGCCAGCAGCTTGGAGTACAGGTCCGAAGGAAACACCATATATTTT
j_call: TRBJ2-1; d_call: TRBD1; clone_size: once; v_call: TRBV5-1; cdr3_aa: CASTWTGGAYNEQFF; cdr3_nt: TGCGCCAGCACCTGGACAGGGGGCGCCTACAATGAGCAGTTCTTC
j_call: TRBJ2-3; d_call: TRBD2; clone_size: NA; v_call: TRBV9; cdr3_aa: CASSFTGTSGSGDTQYF; cdr3_nt: TGTGCCAGCAGCTTCACCGGGACTAGCGGGAGTGGAGATACGCAGTATTTT
j_call: TRBJ1-3; d_call: NA; clone_size: NA; v_call: TRBV6-1; cdr3_aa: CASSERDYLSGNTIYF; cdr3_nt: TGTGCCAGCAGTGAGAGGGACTACCTCTCTGGAAACACCATATATTTT
j_call: TRBJ2-2; d_call: TRBD1; clone_size: NA; v_call: TRBV13; cdr3_aa: CASSSGQGGTGELFF; cdr3_nt: TGTGCCAGCAGCTCGGGACAGGGGGGCACCGGGGAGCTGTTTTTT
j_call: TRBJ1-5; d_call: TRBD1; clone_size: NA; v_call: TRBV24-1; cdr3_aa: CATSSRGDQPQHF; cdr3_nt: TGTGCCACCAGTTCCAGGGGGGATCAGCCCCAGCATTTT
j_call: TRBJ1-2; d_call: NA; clone_size: NA; v_call: TRBV4-1; cdr3_aa: CASRDAVRDKFGYGYTF; cdr3_nt: TGCGCCAGCAGGGACGCCGTTCGGGACAAATTTGGCTATGGCTACACCTTC
j_call: TRBJ2-3; d_call: NA; clone_size: NA; v_call: TRBV20-1; cdr3_aa: CSAVHDNTQYF; cdr3_nt: TGCAGTGCTGTCCACGACAATACGCAGTATTTT
j_call: TRBJ1-1; d_call: NA; clone_size: NA; v_call: TRBV7-9; cdr3_aa: CASRPRVGGYTEAFF; cdr3_nt: TGTGCCAGCAGGCCTAGAGTCGGTGGCTACACTGAAGCTTTCTTT
j_call: TRBJ2-1; d_call: TRBD1; clone_size: NA; v_call: TRBV6-5; cdr3_aa: CASLPRGIYNEQFF; cdr3_nt: TGTGCCAGCCTCCCCAGGGGGATCTACAATGAGCAGTTCTTC
j_call: TRBJ1-6; d_call: NA; clone_size: NA; v_call: TRBV10-1; cdr3_aa: CASAPHRDSPLHF; cdr3_nt: TGCGCCAGCGCCCCACACAGGGACTCACCCCTCCACTTT
j_call: TRBJ1-5; d_call: NA; clone_size: NA; v_call: TRBV19; cdr3_aa: CASSIMGQSNQPQHF; cdr3_nt: TGTGCCAGTAGTATCATGGGACAAAGCAATCAGCCCCAGCATTTT
j_call: TRBJ2-6; d_call: TRBD1; clone_size: NA; v_call: TRBV5-4; cdr3_aa: CASSLTGGRYGGANVLTF; cdr3_nt: TGTGCCAGCAGCTTAACAGGGGGACGGTATGGTGGGGCCAACGTCCTGACTTTC